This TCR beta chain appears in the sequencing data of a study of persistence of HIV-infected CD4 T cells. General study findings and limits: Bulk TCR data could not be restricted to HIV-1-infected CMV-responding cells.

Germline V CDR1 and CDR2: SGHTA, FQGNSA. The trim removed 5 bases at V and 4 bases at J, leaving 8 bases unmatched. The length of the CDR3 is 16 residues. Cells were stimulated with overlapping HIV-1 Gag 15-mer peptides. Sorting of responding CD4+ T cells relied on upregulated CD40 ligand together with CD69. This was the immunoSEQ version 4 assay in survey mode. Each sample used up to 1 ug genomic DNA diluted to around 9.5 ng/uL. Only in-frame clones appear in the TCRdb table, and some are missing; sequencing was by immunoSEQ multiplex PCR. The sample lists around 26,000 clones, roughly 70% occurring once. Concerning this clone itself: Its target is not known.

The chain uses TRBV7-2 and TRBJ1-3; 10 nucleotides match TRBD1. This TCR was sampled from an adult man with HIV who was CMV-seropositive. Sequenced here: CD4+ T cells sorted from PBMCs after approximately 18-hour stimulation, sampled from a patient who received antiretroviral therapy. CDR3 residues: CASSLRGTGVGNTIYF. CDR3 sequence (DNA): TGTGCCAGCAGCCTTAGGGGGACAGGGGTCGGAAACACCATATATTTT. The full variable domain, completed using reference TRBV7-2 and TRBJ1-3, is GAGVSQSPSNKVTEKGKDVELRCDPISGHTALYWYRQSLGQGLEFLIYFQGNSAPDKSGLPSDRFSAERTGGSVSTLTIQRTQQEDSAVYLCASSLRGTGVGNTIYFGEGSWLTVV.